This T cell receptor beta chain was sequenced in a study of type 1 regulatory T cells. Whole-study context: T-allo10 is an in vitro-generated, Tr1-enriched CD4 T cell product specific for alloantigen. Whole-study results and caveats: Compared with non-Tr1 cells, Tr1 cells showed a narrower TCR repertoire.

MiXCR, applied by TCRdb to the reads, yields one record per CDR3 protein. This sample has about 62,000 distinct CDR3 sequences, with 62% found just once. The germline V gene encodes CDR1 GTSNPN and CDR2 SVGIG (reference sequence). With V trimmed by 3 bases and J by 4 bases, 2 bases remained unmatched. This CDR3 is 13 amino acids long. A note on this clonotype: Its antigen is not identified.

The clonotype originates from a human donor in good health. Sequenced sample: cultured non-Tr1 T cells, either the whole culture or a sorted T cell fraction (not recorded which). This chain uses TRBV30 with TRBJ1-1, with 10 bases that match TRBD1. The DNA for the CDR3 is TGTGCCTGGAGAAGACAGGGGGCCACTGAAGCTTTCTTT. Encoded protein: CAWRRQGATEAFF.